This TCR beta chain was recorded in a study of CD8+ T cells in alopecia areata. Investigators isolated RNA and reverse transcribed it into cDNA to act as the sequencing template. Clones were read by immunoSEQ multiplex PCR, and TCRdb kept only the in-frame ones, dropping some. Here the sample spans under 40,000 clones, roughly 53% being singletons. CDR1 is MDHEN and CDR2 is SYDVKM in the germline V gene. The V end lost 10 bases, the J end lost 0 bases, and 24 bases lay between the germline ends. The CDR3 length is 17 residues. In a group of about 5 patients, CD4+ cells were sorted into CD25+CD127- cells.

The sequenced sample was CD4+ Tregs sorted from blood. The J gene is TRBJ1-2, the V gene TRBV28; perhaps TRBD1 as D (6 bases). The receptor comes from a human donor with alopecia areata. The CDR3 nucleotides are TGTGCCATCGGGGGGGGCAATGGTCTTACGACTAACTATGGCTACACCTTC. It codes for CAIGGGNGLTTNYGYTF.